Listed here is a single TCR beta chain. The target antigen is unknown. A single record per CDR3 protein comes from TCRdb applying MiXCR to the 5' RACE reads. Of 420,000 or so distinct CDR3 sequences in the sample, less than 20% were seen once. This sample stems from a study of identical twins. Study observations and caveats: A partial confounding effect on zero-insertion analyses could come from invariant MAIT and iNKT cells. Carriage of fewer insertions was seen in abundant cord blood beta clonotypes, whereas memory repertoires showed none. The study reached conclusions through statistical analysis that was cross-sectional, not following the same donors.

The receptor was derived from a man in his forties or fifties in good health. Sequences were obtained from naive T cells sorted from blood.

The CDR3 protein is CSASFLKGTSSYNEQFF. The CDR3 nucleotides read TGCAGTGCTAGTTTCTTAAAGGGGACTAGCTCCTACAATGAGCAGTTCTTC. V usage is TRBV20-1 and J usage is TRBJ2-1; 8 positions agree with TRBD2. Germline V gene data show CDR1 as DFQATT and CDR2 as SNEGSKA (reference sequence). After removal of 3 bases from V and 0 bases from J, the junction contained 10 bases not matched to a gene. The CDR3 is made up of 17 amino acids.